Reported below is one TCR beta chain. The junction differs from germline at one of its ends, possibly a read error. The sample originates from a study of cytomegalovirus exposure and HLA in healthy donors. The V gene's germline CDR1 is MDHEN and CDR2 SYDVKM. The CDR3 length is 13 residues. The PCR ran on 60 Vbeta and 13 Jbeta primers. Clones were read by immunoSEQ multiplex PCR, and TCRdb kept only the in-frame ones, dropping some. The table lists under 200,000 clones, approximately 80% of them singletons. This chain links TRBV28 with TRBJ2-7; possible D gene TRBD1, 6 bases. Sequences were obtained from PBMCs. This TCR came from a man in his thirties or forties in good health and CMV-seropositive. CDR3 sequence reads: CASSPQGTRRFIF. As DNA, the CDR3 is TGTGCCAGCAGCCCCCAGGGGACAAGGCGTTTTATCTTC.